This T cell receptor (beta chain) stems from a study of blood T cells in healthy people across ages. Study in general: Roughly one uniquely barcoded beta molecule per two T cells was captured. Study-level points and caveats: There was no known CMV status for donors, so expanded clonotype changes were possibly confounded.

A sample-barcoded 5' primer and a J-beta primer mix were used in a second PCR of about 7 to 12 cycles. A single record per CDR3 protein comes from TCRdb applying MiXCR to the 5' RACE reads. This table holds some 1.4 million distinct CDR3 sequences, 42% found once. The CDR3 contains 12 residues. Trimming took 0 bases from V and 5 from J, leaving 4 bases between them. CDR1 is MNHEY and CDR2 is SVGEGT in the germline V gene. Total RNA extraction produced at least 5.5 micrograms (per sample) for the study. This clonotype has at least ten counts. Its antigen is unknown. The rearrangement uses TRBV6-2 or TRBV6-3 and TRBJ2-5; D not resolved. This TCR came from a woman under 30 in good health. The sequenced sample consisted of blood. In DNA, the CDR3 is TGTGCCAGCAGTTACTCACCCGAGACCCAGTACTTC. As protein: CASSYSPETQYF.